The 16 T cell receptor beta chains below come from one sample, sequenced in a study of blood T cell repertoires in COVID-19. Libraries were prepared by immunoSEQ multiplex PCR; TCRdb keeps only in-frame clonotypes and omits some of them. Among 60,000 to 65,000 clones, 83% were seen once, and the ten largest hold 10% to 13%. The sample consisted of peripheral blood. Every receptor here comes from a man in his fifties with COVID-19, enrolled during active disease.

The chain is built from TRBV4-2 and TRBJ2-3; 7 positions agree with TRBD1. V lost 4 bases, J lost 0 bases, and 7 bases stayed unmatched. The CDR3 totals 16 residues. CDR1 LGHNA and CDR2 YNFKEQ come from the germline V gene. CDR3 sequence: CASSRYRGSSTDTQYF. In nucleotides, the CDR3 is TGTGCCAGCAGCCGTTACAGGGGTTCTAGCACAGATACGCAGTATTTT.

V gene TRBV19 combines with J gene TRBJ2-4; D might be TRBD1 (6 bases). Germline CDR1 is LNHDA and CDR2 is SQIVND (reference sequence). CDR3 length equals 14 residues. Trimming stripped 3 bases from V and 7 bases from J, with 13 bases between. The CDR3 DNA sequence: TGTGCCAGTAGTATCAGTCTGGGGGCGAACATTCAGTACTTC. Protein: CASSISLGANIQYF.

The J gene is TRBJ1-2, the V gene TRBV9; D perhaps matches TRBD1 (5 bases). V lost 2 bases and J lost 0, with 11 bases in between. The CDR3 is 15 amino acids. CDR1 SGDLS and CDR2 YYNGEE come from the germline V gene. The CDR3 loop reads CASSVGAEPNYGYTF. The CDR3 coding sequence is TGTGCCAGCAGCGTTGGGGCAGAGCCTAACTATGGCTACACCTTC. Complete variable domain (other parts from reference TRBV9 and TRBJ1-2): DSGVTQTPKHLITATGQRVTLRCSPRSGDLSVYWYQQSLDQGLQFLIQYYNGEERAKGNILERFSAQQFPDLHSELNLSSLELGDSALYFCASSVGAEPNYGYTFGSGTRLTVV.

The rearrangement joins TRBV5-1 to TRBJ2-7, with 12 bases aligning to TRBD1. The J segment lost 6 bases and the V segment lost 4 bases, leaving 5 bases of the junction unmatched. CDR1 is SGHRS, CDR2 YFSETQ, per germline. The CDR3 loop spans 14 amino acids. CDR3 bases: TGCGCCAGCAGCCCCGGGACAGGGGGCCTCGAGCAGTACTTC. It specifies CASSPGTGGLEQYF.

The chain is built from TRBV7-3 and TRBJ2-3; 7 positions agree with TRBD2. In germline, CDR1 is SGHTA, CDR2 FQGTGA. CDR3 length equals 15 residues. Trimming took 5 bases from V and 2 from J; bases not matched to a gene: 7. The CDR3 reads CASSRGVADTDTQYF. CDR3 nucleotides: TGTGCCAGCAGCCGGGGGGTAGCGGACACAGATACGCAGTATTTT.

V usage is TRBV7-2 and J usage is TRBJ1-3; the D gene is possibly TRBD1 (6 bases). Germline V gene lookup returns CDR1 SGHTA and CDR2 FQGNSA. Trimming removed 4 bases from V and 1 base from J, with 17 bases in between. This CDR3 region has 17 residues. The CDR3 DNA reads as TGTGCCAGCAGCTATAGGTTCGGGGGGCTTTCTGGAAACACCATATATTTT. Its translation is CASSYRFGGLSGNTIYF.

This sequence joins TRBV13 and TRBJ2-1; the match to TRBD1 covers 9 bases. Looked up from germline, CDR1 is PRHDT and CDR2 is FYEKMQ (reference sequence). J was trimmed by 8 bases and V by 5 bases; bases with no gene match: 10. The CDR3 consists of 15 residues. CDR3 sequence reads: CASSRQRDRVHEQFF. CDR3 bases: TGTGCCAGCAGCCGACAACGGGACAGGGTACATGAGCAGTTCTTC.

This rearrangement joins TRBV7-9 to TRBJ1-1; D not certain. V lost 4 bases and J 10 bases, leaving 16 bases between the germline ends. Per germline, CDR1 SEHNR and CDR2 FQNEAQ (reference sequence). The CDR3 has 13 residues. CDR3 loop: CASSSEGRQRAFF. The CDR3 bases are TGTGCCAGCAGCTCCGAGGGTAGGCAGAGAGCTTTCTTT.

The chain joins TRBV5-1 to TRBJ1-2; D not resolved. The CDR3 runs 14 residues. Germline CDR1 is SGHRS and CDR2 is YFSETQ. The V end was cut by 1 base, the J end by 4 bases, with 11 bases between. DNA for the CDR3: TGCGCCAGCAGCTTGAGGAGGACCTCCTATGGCTACACCTTC. The encoded protein is CASSLRRTSYGYTF.

The chain employs TRBV7-3 and TRBJ2-6; unclear D gene. Germline-derived CDR1 and CDR2 are SGHTA and FQGTGA. This CDR3 has 16 residues. V dropped 4 bases and J dropped 0 bases, with 10 bases sitting between them. CDR3 sequence: CASSSRSPSGANVLTF. CDR3 bases: TGTGCCAGCAGCTCCAGGTCGCCCTCTGGGGCCAACGTCCTGACTTTC.

The V and J genes are TRBV3-1 (or the pseudogene TRBV3-2) and TRBJ2-1, with D tentatively TRBD2 (6 bases). CDR1 and CDR2 (germline): LGHDT, YNNKEL (reference sequence). The ends were cut back, 0 bases at V and 12 bases at J, with 12 bases in the middle. The CDR3 is made up of 13 amino acids. Here the CDR3 DNA reads TGTGCCAGCAGCCAAGATAGGGGACTGGGGCAGTTCTTC. Translated: CASSQDRGLGQFF.

The rearrangement links TRBV12-2 to TRBJ1-5; no DNA check was done on the table's D call, TRBD1. TRBV12-2 is classified as a pseudogene. The CDR3 consists of 17 residues. DNA of the CDR3: TGTGCAAGTCGCTTAGCGACAGGGAAGTGGAGCAATCAGCCCCAGCATTTT. This translates into CASRLATGKWSNQPQHF.

The chain employs TRBV30 and TRBJ2-7; TRBD1 matches at 8 bases. Trimming took 2 bases from V and 5 from J; bases not matched to a gene: 8. Germline V gives CDR1 GTSNPN, CDR2 SVGIG (reference sequence). The CDR3 has 14 amino acids. DNA for the CDR3: TGTGCCTGGAGTCGGGACAGGTCCAGAGACGAGCAGTACTTC. Protein: CAWSRDRSRDEQYF.

The J gene is TRBJ1-5, the V gene TRBV2; 10 nucleotides align to TRBD1. This CDR3 contains 14 residues. The trim removed 8 bases at V and 5 bases at J, leaving 6 bases unmatched. The germline V gene has CDR1 SNHLY and CDR2 FYNNEI. The chain's CDR3 is CASGQGVPYQPQHF. CDR3 nucleotides: TGTGCCAGCGGACAGGGGGTTCCCTATCAGCCCCAGCATTTT.

The rearrangement uses TRBV19 and TRBJ2-2; 7 nucleotides match TRBD1. After removal of 9 bases from V and 5 bases from J, the junction contained 12 bases not matched to a gene. The germline CDR1 and CDR2 sequences are LNHDA and SQIVND (reference sequence). The CDR3 has 15 residues. As DNA, the CDR3 is TGTGCCAGCAAAGCTCAACAGGGGTGGACCGGGGAGCTGTTTTTT. Translation: CASKAQQGWTGELFF.

This clone has just one count. The J gene is TRBJ2-7, the V gene TRBV5-1; TRBD2 might be the D (5 bases). The V gene's germline CDR1 is SGHRS and CDR2 YFSETQ. This CDR3 has 12 residues. V was clipped by 8 bases and J by 1 base, with 10 bases between them. In nucleotides, the CDR3 is TGCGCCAGTTCTGGCGGGTCCTACGAGCAGTACTTC. Encoded protein: CASSGGSYEQYF.